This T cell receptor beta chain is from a study of cytomegalovirus exposure and HLA in healthy donors. With 60 Vbeta and 13 Jbeta primers, the PCR was carried out. Sequenced by immunoSEQ multiplex PCR; TCRdb stores in-frame clones only, minus some. The data contain about 140,000 clones, roughly two thirds of them singletons. In the case of this clone: Its antigen is not identified.

The CDR3 spans 12 residues. Germline V gene data show CDR1 as SNHLY and CDR2 as FYNNEI. The V segment lost 8 bases and the J segment 6 bases; nucleotides outside the gene matches: 5. Study-wide results and limits: Some public TCRs appeared in many individuals, while most sequences were rare. Sequence variants that were highly shared formed a cluster that was likely a sequencing artifact. Later, an analysis showed that TCR beta chains associated with HLA were more clonally expanded than others that were equally common.

Sequencing was carried out using PBMCs. The clonotype originates from a human donor in good health. This chain connects TRBV2 to TRBJ1-2, with 8 positions matching TRBD1. The CDR3 nucleotides read TGTGCCAGCCGGACGACAGGGGATGGCTACACCTTC. This sequence encodes CASRTTGDGYTF.